The sequence of this TCR beta chain was determined in a study of beta chain features in type 1 diabetes. Study outcomes and limitations: Patients' naive, central memory and Treg TCRB repertoires seemed closer to one another than those of healthy donors.

The whole isolated RNA underwent reverse transcription, so sequencing captured expressed TCRB transcripts. This table comes from immunoSEQ multiplex PCR, and its TCRdb copy is limited to in-frame clones, with some not included. The table records about 900,000 clones, about a sixth of them present only once. Using CD45RO/CCR7/CD25/CD127/CD95/CD27, CD4+ naive, central memory, regulatory and stem cell-like memory cells were sorted. This clone has only a few counts. Its antigen is not identified. Germline V gene lookup returns CDR1 SGHDT and CDR2 YYEEEE. The J segment lost 7 bases and the V segment lost 5 bases, leaving 8 bases of the junction unmatched. The CDR3 consists of 14 residues.

The receptor's source is a woman aged 18-29 years in good health. The material sequenced was naive CD4+ T cells from blood. The chain combines TRBV5-6 with TRBJ2-1, with 8 bases fitting TRBD1. This chain's CDR3 is CASSYGTGGNEQFF. The DNA of the CDR3 is TGTGCCAGCAGTTATGGGACAGGTGGTAATGAGCAGTTCTTC.